This TCR beta chain was retrieved from a study of cytomegalovirus exposure and HLA in healthy donors. General study points: Later examination showed HLA-associated TCR beta chains had greater clonal expansion than equally common others. Exclusion applied to some V segments, including TRBV6-2 and TRBV6-3, as they were indistinguishable.

This clone was counted between two and nine times. Its antigen is unknown. The CDR3 consists of 15 residues. J gave up 0 bases and V 3 bases, and 6 bases lay outside the gene matches. Germline CDR1 is SQVTM and CDR2 is ANQGSEA. 13 Jbeta primers and 60 Vbeta primers were used for the PCR. Sequencing used immunoSEQ multiplex PCR; TCRdb keeps in-frame clones, though not all of them. The sample yields around 190,000 clones, about 9% seen once. V gene TRBV29-1 combines with J gene TRBJ1-1; 8 bases agree with TRBD1. Sequencing used PBMCs. The source of this sequence is a woman between 25 and 40 years old in good health and CMV-seropositive. CDR3: CSVDGGQGLNTEAFF. The CDR3 DNA reads TGCAGCGTTGACGGAGGACAGGGCTTGAACACTGAAGCTTTCTTT.